The 18 T cell receptor beta chains presented below share a single source sample, sequenced in a study of blood T cell repertoires in COVID-19. Using immunoSEQ multiplex PCR, the repertoire was profiled, and TCRdb retains in-frame clones only, with some absent. The sample consists of around 100,000 clones, roughly 82% of them appearing once. The source material was peripheral blood. These receptors came from a man in his sixties with acute or convalescent COVID-19.

The chain is built from TRBV4-3 and TRBJ2-2; 9 bases agree with TRBD1. The germline V gene encodes CDR1 LGHNA and CDR2 YSLEER. The CDR3 is 17 amino acids. With V trimmed by 3 bases and J by 9 bases, 14 bases remained unmatched. This CDR3 is CASSHHFGTGKLRELFF. CDR3 bases: TGCGCCAGCAGCCACCATTTCGGGACAGGGAAACTCAGGGAGCTGTTTTTT.

J is TRBJ2-2 and V is TRBV19, with D unresolved. Per germline, CDR1 LNHDA and CDR2 SQIVND (reference sequence). V shed 5 bases and J shed 6 bases, with 13 bases lying between them. The CDR3 totals 14 residues. This CDR3 reads CASSSEAVAGELFF. The CDR3 bases are TGTGCCAGTAGTTCAGAGGCCGTCGCCGGGGAGCTGTTTTTT.

The V and J genes are TRBV5-1 and TRBJ2-3; TRBD2 agrees at 8 bases. V dropped 6 bases and J dropped 6; count of bases not matched to a gene: 12. Germline CDR1 is SGHRS and CDR2 is YFSETQ. CDR3 length: 15 amino acids. The CDR3 here is CASIRSSGKADTQYF. As DNA, the CDR3 is TGCGCCAGCATTAGGAGTAGCGGGAAGGCGGATACGCAGTATTTT.

V usage is TRBV5-5 and J usage is TRBJ2-5, with 7 bases aligning to TRBD2. There are 14 residues in the CDR3. Losses at the gene ends were 4 bases for V and 5 bases for J; bases not matched to a gene: 8. Germline assignment: CDR1 SGHKS and CDR2 YYEKEE (reference sequence). The CDR3 coding sequence is TGTGCCAGCAGCCCCCGATCCGGGGGGGAGACCCAGTACTTC. Its translation is CASSPRSGGETQYF.

In its sample, this clone was seen once. The chain uses TRBV11-2 and TRBJ1-3; no firm D call. Germline V CDR1 and CDR2: SGHAT, FQNNGV. The CDR3 has 14 residues. V gave up 6 bases and J gave up 2 bases, with 11 bases separating them. The CDR3 DNA sequence: TGTGCCAGCAGTCGCCAGGTGACTGGAAACACCATATATTTT. This sequence encodes CASSRQVTGNTIYF.

This chain joins TRBV5-5 and TRBJ2-5, with 9 bases that match TRBD1. Germline CDR1 SGHKS, CDR2 YYEKEE (reference sequence). CDR3 length: 16 residues. J was trimmed by 5 bases and V by 0 bases; bases with no gene match: 8. The CDR3 reads CASSLGLYRGLETQYF. CDR3 nucleotides: TGTGCCAGCAGCTTGGGTCTCTACAGGGGGCTGGAGACCCAGTACTTC.

On this clone itself: Relative to the germline gene, one junction end is altered; a read error may explain this. This sequence joins TRBV7-8 and TRBJ2-4; the D gene is possibly TRBD1 (5 bases). CDR3 length: 15 amino acids. Per the germline V gene, CDR1 is SGHVS and CDR2 is FQNEAQ. CDR3 in amino acids: CASSLFPGSGFFGDF. In DNA, the CDR3 is TGTGCCAGCAGCTTATTCCCCGGGTCAGGGTTTTTTGGGGACTTC. Supplemented by reference TRBV7-8 and TRBJ2-4, the full variable domain reads GAGVSQSPRYKVAKRGQDVALRCDPISGHVSLFWYQQALGQGPEFLTYFQNEAQLDKSGLPSDRFFAERPEGSVSTLKIQRTQQEDSAVYLCASSLFPGSGFFGDFGAGTRLSVL.

The chain has TRBV7-2 and TRBJ1-5; D is possibly TRBD1 (5 bases). The CDR3 has 15 residues. Germline V gene lookup returns CDR1 SGHTA and CDR2 FQGNSA. The V and J ends lost 1 base and 5 bases respectively, with 12 bases between them. The CDR3, as DNA: TGTGCCAGCAGCTTAGAATCAGGGTCACATCAGCCCCAGCATTTT. Translating gives CASSLESGSHQPQHF.

This CDR3 is CATQRSGSTGEQYF. The CDR3 DNA follows: TGTGCCACTCAACGTAGCGGGAGTACTGGCGAGCAGTACTTC. This rearrangement joins TRBV6-6 to TRBJ2-7, with TRBD2 identical over 9 bases. Germline CDR1 and CDR2: MNHNY and SVGAGI (reference sequence). The trim removed 10 bases at V and 6 bases at J, leaving 13 bases unmatched. The CDR3 contains 14 residues.

The gene calls are TRBV11-3 and TRBJ2-2; D possibly corresponds to TRBD2 (6 bases). Trimming stripped 1 base from V and 1 base from J, with 7 bases between. Germline CDR1 and CDR2: SGHNT and YENEEA. The CDR3 totals 15 residues. The CDR3 nucleotides are TGTGCCAGCAGCTTAGGTAGCGGGAACACCGGGGAGCTGTTTTTT. Translating gives CASSLGSGNTGELFF.

The V gene is TRBV11-3, the J gene TRBJ1-6; TRBD1 aligns across 7 bases. Germline assignment: CDR1 SGHNT and CDR2 YENEEA. The CDR3 length is 14 residues. With V trimmed by 5 bases and J by 10 bases, 8 bases remained unmatched. DNA of the CDR3: TGTGCCAGCAGCCCGCGACAGGGCGAGTCACCCCTCCACTTT. Its protein product is CASSPRQGESPLHF.

Notes on this clone: This sample also contains other DNA sequences that code for the same CDR3. The CDR3 region is CASSVGLAHNEQFF. The CDR3 region has the DNA TGTGCCAGCAGCGTAGGACTAGCGCACAATGAGCAGTTCTTC. The V and J genes are TRBV9 and TRBJ2-1; 8 bases match TRBD2. Trimming took 0 bases from V and 5 from J; bases not matched to a gene: 1. The CDR3 is 14 amino acids. Germline CDR1 reads SGDLS; CDR2 reads YYNGEE. The full variable domain, with the rest looked up from reference TRBV9 and TRBJ2-1, is DSGVTQTPKHLITATGQRVTLRCSPRSGDLSVYWYQQSLDQGLQFLIQYYNGEERAKGNILERFSAQQFPDLHSELNLSSLELGDSALYFCASSVGLAHNEQFFGPGTRLTVL.

This chain joins TRBV11-3 and TRBJ1-2; possible D gene TRBD1, 5 bases. Trimming stripped 5 bases from V and 2 bases from J, with 12 bases between. This CDR3 is 14 amino acids long. From germline, CDR1 is SGHNT and CDR2 YENEEA. In DNA, the CDR3 is TGTGCCAGCAGCAAAAAGGGGCTGAACTATGGCTACACCTTC. It encodes CASSKKGLNYGYTF.

The chain links TRBV10-3 to TRBJ1-4, with D tentatively TRBD1 (6 bases). Trimming shortened V by 2 bases and J by 8 bases, and 9 bases separated the two germline ends. Germline CDR1 ENHRY, CDR2 SYGVKD. CDR3 length: 13 residues. CDR3 amino acids: CAISEQDSEKLFF. The CDR3 coding sequence is TGTGCCATCAGTGAGCAGGACAGCGAAAAACTGTTTTTT.

The table lists this clone with a count of one. The V gene is TRBV19, the J gene TRBJ2-3; no definite D call. V was cut by 5 bases and J by 6 bases, with 18 bases left in between. The CDR3 totals 15 residues. The germline CDR1 and CDR2 sequences are LNHDA and SQIVND (reference sequence). Here the CDR3 reads CASSQTAREMDTQYF. The DNA for the CDR3 is TGTGCCAGTAGTCAGACTGCCAGAGAAATGGATACGCAGTATTTT.

The chain's CDR3 is CASRGGQGPAYEQYF. Here the CDR3 DNA reads TGTGCCAGCAGGGGGGGACAGGGGCCCGCCTACGAGCAGTACTTC. This sequence joins TRBV2 and TRBJ2-7, with TRBD1 matching 10 bases. Germline assignment: CDR1 SNHLY and CDR2 FYNNEI. V lost 6 bases to trimming and J lost 2 bases; unmatched junction nucleotides: 7. This CDR3 contains 15 residues.

This chain uses TRBV29-1 with TRBJ1-2, with D possibly being TRBD1 (6 bases). The CDR3 is 14 residues long. The V end was cut by 7 bases, the J end by 5 bases, with 20 bases between. Germline V gene lookup returns CDR1 SQVTM and CDR2 ANQGSEA. As DNA, the CDR3 is TGCAGCGCCCAGGGAGGGGGAGGGCAATATGGCTACACCTTC. It encodes CSAQGGGGQYGYTF. The variable domain in full, with the rest retrieved from reference TRBV29-1 and TRBJ1-2, is SAVISQKPSRDICQRGTSLTIQCQVDSQVTMMFWYRQQPGQSLTLIATANQGSEATYESGFVIDKFPISRPNLTFSTLTVSNMSPEDSSIYLCSAQGGGGQYGYTFGSGTRLTVV.

The chain uses TRBV7-2 and TRBJ1-5; 9 nucleotides match TRBD1. The germline CDR1 and CDR2 sequences are SGHTA and FQGNSA. The CDR3 totals 15 residues. The V segment lost 5 bases and the J segment 5 bases; nucleotides outside the gene matches: 7. CDR3 sequence reads: CASSLDRGSHQPQHF. In DNA, the CDR3 is TGTGCCAGCAGCCTGGACAGGGGATCACATCAGCCCCAGCATTTT. Full variable domain (missing parts from reference TRBV7-2 and TRBJ1-5): GAGVSQSPSNKVTEKGKDVELRCDPISGHTALYWYRQSLGQGLEFLIYFQGNSAPDKSGLPSDRFSAERTGGSVSTLTIQRTQQEDSAVYLCASSLDRGSHQPQHFGDGTRLSIL.